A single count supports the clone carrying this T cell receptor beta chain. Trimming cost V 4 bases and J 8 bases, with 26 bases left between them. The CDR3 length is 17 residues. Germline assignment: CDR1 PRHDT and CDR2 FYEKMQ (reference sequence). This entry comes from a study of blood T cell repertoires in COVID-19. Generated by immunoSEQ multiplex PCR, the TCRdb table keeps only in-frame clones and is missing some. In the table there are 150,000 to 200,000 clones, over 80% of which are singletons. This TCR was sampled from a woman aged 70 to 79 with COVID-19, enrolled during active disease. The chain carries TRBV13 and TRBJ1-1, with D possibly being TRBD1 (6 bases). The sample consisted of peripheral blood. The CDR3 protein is CASSSNGHRERVIEAFF. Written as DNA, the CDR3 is TGTGCCAGCAGCTCAAACGGACACAGGGAAAGGGTAATCGAAGCTTTCTTT.